The next 31 T cell receptor beta chains were all read from a single sample in a study of CD8+ T cells in alopecia areata. Treatment described: oral pan-JAK inhibitor, 5-10 mg twice daily. Once RNA had been extracted, it was reverse transcribed into cDNA to act as the sequencing template. Clones were read by immunoSEQ multiplex PCR, and TCRdb kept only the in-frame ones, dropping some. The sample includes roughly 100,000 clones, 80% to 90% of them seen just once. The starting material was CD8+ T cells sorted from blood, obtained at roughly week 30, from a patient treated with tofacitinib. All receptors derive from a human donor with alopecia areata.

This chain uses TRBV16 with TRBJ2-1; 7 nucleotides agree with TRBD2. The CDR3 is 17 residues long. CDR1 KGHSY and CDR2 FQNENV come from the germline V gene. V lost 0 bases to trimming and J lost 0 bases; unmatched junction nucleotides: 5. CDR3 bases: TGTGCCAGCAGCCAATCGGCGGGGGAAAGCTCCTACAATGAGCAGTTCTTC. Protein product: CASSQSAGESSYNEQFF.

The V and J genes are TRBV5-6 and TRBJ2-7; 7 bases fit TRBD1. Germline lookup yields CDR1 SGHDT and CDR2 YYEEEE. The CDR3 loop spans 14 amino acids. The junction had 5 bases not matched to a gene; V was cut back by 2 bases and J by 3 bases. CDR3 sequence (DNA): TGTGCCAGCAGCTTCGGGACAGAGTTCTACGAGCAGTACTTC. It translates to CASSFGTEFYEQYF. The whole variable domain, filled in from reference TRBV5-6 and TRBJ2-7, reads DAGVTQSPTHLIKTRGQQVTLRCSPKSGHDTVSWYQQALGQGPQFIFQYYEEEERQRGNFPDRFSGHQFPNYSSELNVNALLLGDSALYLCASSFGTEFYEQYFGPGTRLTVT.

CDR3 sequence: CASSLGQGAYEQYF. The CDR3 region has the DNA TGTGCCAGCTCACTCGGACAGGGGGCGTACGAGCAGTACTTC. V gene TRBV18 combines with J gene TRBJ2-7; 11 bases map to TRBD1. The CDR3 spans 14 residues. After removal of 4 bases from V and 4 bases from J, the junction contained 3 bases not matched to a gene. Germline V gene lookup returns CDR1 KGHSH and CDR2 LQKENI.

In regard to this clone: The germline gene is not matched at one end of the junction; a read error may be the cause. V usage is TRBV9 and J usage is TRBJ2-7; 7 bases map to TRBD1. CDR1 and CDR2 from the germline V gene are SGDLS and YYNGEE. The CDR3 has 14 residues. The CDR3 reads CASGVGTAEMEQYF. The CDR3 nucleotides are TGTGCCAGCGGCGTAGGGACAGCCGAAATGGAGCAGTACTTC. Combining the CDR3 with reference TRBV9 and TRBJ2-7 gives the whole variable domain DSGVTQTPKHLITATGQRVTLRCSPRSGDLSVYWYQQSLDQGLQFLIQYYNGEERAKGNILERFSAQQFPDLHSELNLSSLELGDSALYFCASGVGTAEMEQYFGPGTRLTVT.

The V call is TRBV6-1, the J call TRBJ2-3; no clear D gene. V lost 8 bases to trimming and J lost 1 base, with 13 bases between them. The CDR3 has 14 residues. Germline assignment: CDR1 MNHNS and CDR2 SASEGT. Written as DNA, the CDR3 is TGTGCCAGCGTCGGTCAGGCCGGCACAGATACGCAGTATTTT. Its protein product is CASVGQAGTDTQYF.

CDR3 DNA sequence: TGTGCCAGCAGTTATGGAATTCGGGGCAATCAGCCCCAGCATTTT. It specifies CASSYGIRGNQPQHF. The chain carries TRBV28 and TRBJ1-5; D ambiguous. The CDR3 contains 15 residues. Germline CDR1 and CDR2: MDHEN and SYDVKM. The V end was cut by 4 bases, the J end by 2 bases, with 12 bases between. Looking up the rest from reference TRBV28 and TRBJ1-5 gives the full variable domain: DVKVTQSSRYLVKRTGEKVFLECVQDMDHENMFWYRQDPGLGLRLIYFSYDVKMKEKGDIPEGYSVSREKKERFSLILESASTNQTSMYLCASSYGIRGNQPQHFGDGTRLSIL.

The chain couples TRBV25-1 to TRBJ1-1, with D possibly matching TRBD1 (6 bases). From germline, CDR1 is MGHDK and CDR2 SYGVNS. Deletions cut 1 base from V and 5 bases from J, with 14 bases between. The CDR3 length is 15 residues. This CDR3 is CASSELLGARTEAFF. The CDR3 DNA is TGTGCCAGCAGTGAATTGTTGGGGGCGCGTACTGAAGCTTTCTTT.

J is TRBJ2-7 and V is TRBV6-5, with D unclear. CDR1 and CDR2 from the germline V gene are MNHEY and SVGAGI. Trimming removed 0 bases at V and 2 bases at J, with 11 bases between. The CDR3 runs to 15 residues. The CDR3 DNA follows: TGTGCCAGCAGTTACTCCCCGCTAGGAACCTACGAGCAGTACTTC. Protein product: CASSYSPLGTYEQYF.

In this sample, this clone turned up a few times. The chain has TRBV7-9 and TRBJ2-7, with 8 bases fitting TRBD2. Germline V gives CDR1 SEHNR, CDR2 FQNEAQ (reference sequence). V dropped 5 bases and J dropped 3; count of bases not matched to a gene: 9. The CDR3 is 15 amino acids. The CDR3 spells CASSRGAGGIYEQYF. The CDR3, as DNA: TGTGCCAGCAGCCGTGGGGCGGGGGGTATCTACGAGCAGTACTTC.

The chain links TRBV7-6 to TRBJ2-1, with 8 bases aligning to TRBD2. Losses at the gene ends were 1 base for V and 3 bases for J; bases not matched to a gene: 11. The CDR3 has 18 residues. In germline, CDR1 is SGHVS, CDR2 FNYEAQ. The DNA for the CDR3 is TGTGCCAGCAGCTTAGTTGCTAGCGGGCAAATTAACTACAATGAGCAGTTCTTC. Translation gives CASSLVASGQINYNEQFF.

This sequence joins TRBV13 and TRBJ1-2; no definite D call. The germline V gene encodes CDR1 PRHDT and CDR2 FYEKMQ (reference sequence). The CDR3 has 15 amino acids. Between the trimmed V and J ends, which lost 2 bases and 4 bases, there was a span of 14 bases. This CDR3 reads CASSLKGHRTYGYTF. Written as DNA, the CDR3 is TGTGCCAGCAGCTTAAAGGGCCACCGGACCTATGGCTACACCTTC.

The chain combines TRBV5-1 with TRBJ2-5, with D possibly matching TRBD1 (6 bases). Germline CDR1 is SGHRS and CDR2 is YFSETQ. CDR3 size: 15 residues. V lost 4 bases, J lost 2 bases, and 15 bases lay in between. The CDR3 is CASSRKTGPQETQYF. CDR3 sequence (DNA): TGCGCCAGCAGCCGAAAGACAGGCCCTCAAGAGACCCAGTACTTC.

CDR3 DNA sequence: TGTGCCAGCAGCTTAGGCCCCCCCGACAGTCCCTCCACAGATACGCAGTATTTT. Residues: CASSLGPPDSPSTDTQYF. The V and J genes are TRBV7-2 and TRBJ2-3; maybe TRBD1 (5 bases). The V end lost 1 base, the J end lost 2 bases, and 19 bases lay between the germline ends. There are 18 residues in the CDR3. The germline V gene has CDR1 SGHTA and CDR2 FQGNSA.

This clone was counted only a few times. The chain joins TRBV27 to TRBJ2-1; tentatively, D is TRBD1 (6 bases). CDR1 is MNHEY and CDR2 is SMNVEV in the germline V gene (reference sequence). The CDR3 totals 15 residues. The germline V and J ends were trimmed by 3 bases and 0 bases, with 9 bases remaining between them. CDR3 nucleotides: TGTGCCAGCAGTTTGGACAGCCCCTCCTACAATGAGCAGTTCTTC. Encoded protein: CASSLDSPSYNEQFF.

The V call is TRBV6-5, the J call TRBJ2-7, with 8 bases fitting TRBD1. Looked up from germline, CDR1 is MNHEY and CDR2 is SVGAGI. Losses at the gene ends were 0 bases for V and 6 bases for J; bases not matched to a gene: 4. CDR3 length: 14 amino acids. The CDR3 region has the DNA TGTGCCAGCAGTTACTCCGACAGGGGCCCCGAGCAGTACTTC. This encodes CASSYSDRGPEQYF.

The chain employs TRBV7-6 and TRBJ1-1, with 8 nucleotides matching TRBD1. Per germline, CDR1 SGHVS and CDR2 FNYEAQ. The J segment lost 1 base and the V segment lost 2 bases, leaving 6 bases of the junction unmatched. CDR3 length equals 16 residues. The CDR3 protein is CASSLSSDRANTEAFF. The CDR3 region has the DNA TGTGCCAGCAGCTTATCCTCGGACAGGGCGAACACTGAAGCTTTCTTT.

The gene calls are TRBV29-1 and TRBJ1-1; 9 bases fit TRBD1. CDR1 and CDR2 from the germline V gene are SQVTM and ANQGSEA. The CDR3 is made up of 14 amino acids. V lost 7 bases, J lost 11 bases, and 17 bases stayed unmatched. CDR3 region: CSATAGQGAPRAFF. The CDR3, as DNA: TGCAGCGCAACAGCGGGACAGGGAGCCCCAAGGGCTTTCTTT. Drawing the rest from reference TRBV29-1 and TRBJ1-1, the complete variable domain is SAVISQKPSRDICQRGTSLTIQCQVDSQVTMMFWYRQQPGQSLTLIATANQGSEATYESGFVIDKFPISRPNLTFSTLTVSNMSPEDSSIYLCSATAGQGAPRAFFGQGTRLTVV.

This chain uses TRBV5-6 with TRBJ2-1; a weak D match, TRBD2 (5 bases). The CDR3 is 12 residues long. V was cut by 6 bases and J by 6 bases, with 10 bases left in between. The germline V gene has CDR1 SGHDT and CDR2 YYEEEE. DNA of the CDR3: TGTGCCAGCAACGGACTCATCAATGAGCAGTTCTTC. Its protein is CASNGLINEQFF. The full variable domain, with the rest looked up from reference TRBV5-6 and TRBJ2-1, is DAGVTQSPTHLIKTRGQQVTLRCSPKSGHDTVSWYQQALGQGPQFIFQYYEEEERQRGNFPDRFSGHQFPNYSSELNVNALLLGDSALYLCASNGLINEQFFGPGTRLTVL.

This clone was counted between two and nine times. The chain uses TRBV29-1 and TRBJ2-7; D call uncertain. The CDR3 consists of 13 residues. The V gene's germline CDR1 is SQVTM and CDR2 ANQGSEA. Trimming cost V 3 bases and J 3 bases, with 12 bases left between them. CDR3 in amino acids: CSVEEAPNYEQYF. As DNA, the CDR3 is TGCAGCGTTGAGGAAGCACCGAACTACGAGCAGTACTTC.

The V and J genes are TRBV30 and TRBJ1-1; 9 positions agree with TRBD1. The CDR3 runs to 13 residues. Germline V gene sequence: CDR1 GTSNPN, CDR2 SVGIG (reference sequence). The V and J ends lost 5 bases and 0 bases, in that order; junction bases with no gene match: 1. CDR3 bases: TGTGCCTGGGGACAGGGGATGAACACTGAAGCTTTCTTT. Translating gives CAWGQGMNTEAFF.

The genes are TRBV9 and TRBJ1-1; D is unresolved. Germline values: CDR1 SGDLS, CDR2 YYNGEE. The germline V and J ends were trimmed by 3 bases and 1 base, with 13 bases remaining between them. CDR3 length equals 15 residues. The CDR3 region has the DNA TGTGCCAGCAGCGGCCTTGAGGGCCAGAACACTGAAGCTTTCTTT. Translating gives CASSGLEGQNTEAFF. Drawing the rest from reference TRBV9 and TRBJ1-1, the complete variable domain is DSGVTQTPKHLITATGQRVTLRCSPRSGDLSVYWYQQSLDQGLQFLIQYYNGEERAKGNILERFSAQQFPDLHSELNLSSLELGDSALYFCASSGLEGQNTEAFFGQGTRLTVV.

As DNA, the CDR3 is TGTGCCAGCAGTGGTGGTCAGAATAATGAGCAGTTCTTC. It is translated as CASSGGQNNEQFF. This rearrangement joins TRBV27 to TRBJ2-1, with unresolved D. This CDR3 has 13 amino acids. Per germline, CDR1 MNHEY and CDR2 SMNVEV (reference sequence). The V end was cut by 5 bases, the J end by 7 bases, with 12 bases between.

The J gene is TRBJ2-3, the V gene TRBV28; the D gene is possibly TRBD1 (5 bases). From germline, CDR1 is MDHEN and CDR2 SYDVKM. V lost 2 bases, J lost 3 bases, and 6 bases lay in between. CDR3 size: 13 residues. The chain's CDR3 is CASSLKGTDTQYF. For the CDR3, the DNA is TGTGCCAGCAGTTTAAAGGGGACAGATACGCAGTATTTT.

This clone was detected once. V is TRBV11-2 and J is TRBJ1-1; 7 bases agree with TRBD1. Germline V gene lookup returns CDR1 SGHAT and CDR2 FQNNGV. This CDR3 region has 13 residues. With V trimmed by 1 base and J by 8 bases, 4 bases remained unmatched. The CDR3 is CASSLGTGAEAFF. The CDR3, as DNA: TGTGCCAGCAGCTTAGGAACAGGGGCGGAAGCTTTCTTT.

V is TRBV5-1 and J is TRBJ1-2; 11 bases are a match to TRBD1. CDR3 length equals 15 residues. The ends lost 2 bases at V and 8 bases at J; junction bases unmatched: 8. Germline CDR1 SGHRS, CDR2 YFSETQ. The CDR3 sequence: CASSFEMDRGRGYTF. The CDR3 bases are TGCGCCAGCAGCTTCGAGATGGACAGGGGGCGAGGCTACACCTTC.

The chain couples TRBV27 to TRBJ2-1; 13 nucleotides align to TRBD2. This CDR3 contains 15 residues. The trim removed 5 bases at V and 6 bases at J, leaving 4 bases unmatched. Germline V CDR1 and CDR2: MNHEY, SMNVEV (reference sequence). CDR3 coding DNA: TGTGCCAGCAGTGGGACTAGCGGGGTCCCCAATGAGCAGTTCTTC. It is translated as CASSGTSGVPNEQFF.

This sequence joins TRBV4-1 and TRBJ1-1; D not certain. Germline CDR1 MGHRA, CDR2 YSYEKL. There are 14 residues in the CDR3. Trimming removed 4 bases from V and 6 bases from J, with 15 bases in between. The CDR3: CASSPTGVRAEAFF. The CDR3 DNA is TGCGCCAGCAGCCCCACCGGAGTGAGGGCTGAAGCTTTCTTT.

CDR3 in DNA: TGTGCCACCAGCAGAGATAGGGTAGATACGCAGTATTTT. Amino acids: CATSRDRVDTQYF. The chain has TRBV15 and TRBJ2-3; the D is unclear. Germline CDR1 and CDR2: LNHNV and YYDKDF (reference sequence). The CDR3 covers 13 residues. The V gene lost 0 bases and the J gene lost 5 bases, with 6 bases spanning the gap.

The sample holds one count of this clone. The J gene is TRBJ2-3, the V gene TRBV10-2; 7 nucleotides match TRBD2. Trimming removed 5 bases from V and 4 bases from J; junction bases left unmatched: 9. Germline values: CDR1 WSHSY, CDR2 SAAADI. CDR3 length: 15 residues. The CDR3 spells CASSQKAGTSDTQYF. The CDR3 coding sequence is TGCGCCAGCAGTCAAAAAGCGGGAACGTCAGATACGCAGTATTTT.

The rearrangement joins TRBV4-1 to TRBJ2-2; D gene unclear. The CDR3 length is 18 residues. V dropped 0 bases and J dropped 1 base, with 15 bases sitting between them. Germline CDR1 and CDR2: MGHRA and YSYEKL. CDR3 in amino acids: CASSQDLSVEWNTGELFF. Here the CDR3 DNA reads TGCGCCAGCAGCCAAGATCTTTCAGTAGAATGGAACACCGGGGAGCTGTTTTTT.

The chain employs TRBV10-3 and TRBJ2-5; the D gene is possibly TRBD2 (5 bases). The DNA end is more similar to TRBJ2-7, so the J call may be wrong. Germline values: CDR1 ENHRY, CDR2 SYGVKD. The CDR3 length is 14 residues. The CDR3 loop is CAISDPGSSYEQYF. CDR3 in DNA: TGTGCCATCAGTGACCCGGGGAGCTCCTACGAGCAGTACTTC.